This T cell receptor beta chain was identified during a study of cytomegalovirus exposure and HLA in healthy donors (dated by TCRdb to between 2016 and 2019). Regarding the study in general: A later analysis indicated that the 120 validation repertoires were generated on the platform also employed for the 650 to 850 repertoires of the first cohort. In addition to the first cohort of several hundred subjects, a separate validation cohort of approximately 130 different subjects was used. The aim of the study was to test whether cataloging public T cell receptors could identify signatures of past pathogen exposure. High-throughput TCR immunosequencing, statistical association of individual TCRs with disease status, and machine learning were combined to predict cytomegalovirus infection status. General study outcomes and caveats: In vitro tests confirmed that three of the cytomegalovirus-associated TCR beta chains recognize cytomegalovirus antigens. A later analysis had no HLA typing for the validation cohort, so co-occurrence there was scored across all 130 or so repertoires. According to the authors, the approach could potentially be generalized to other disease states and immunological phenotypes. Most TCR sequences were seen in very few donors, while some public TCRs were found in many individuals. Of the cluster scores, roughly 95% were above 0 in a later analysis, which found that TCRs clustered in the first cohort also tended to co-occur in the roughly 130 validation repertoires. The study listed 150 to 200 TCR beta chains as associated with cytomegalovirus. Cytomegalovirus status was reported to be diagnosed by the classifier with high specificity and sensitivity in both the original and validation cohorts.

The germline V gene specifies SGHAT as CDR1 and FQNNGV as CDR2. Between the V and J ends, shortened by 5 bases and 5 bases respectively, the junction contains 12 bases. The cysteine opens and the phenylalanine closes a CDR3 of 13 amino acids. The only DNA kept is the CDR3, 39 bases in frame from the first base. Libraries were constructed by the immunoSEQ multiplex PCR assay. In the authors' own workflow: A statistical classification framework was developed to diagnose cytomegalovirus status using the catalog of TCR beta chain sequences. TCRdb's version of the immuneACCESS table is confined to in-frame rearrangements and falls short of the full clone set. An unresolved V gene accounts for under half of the shortfall where checked; the remainder is of unknown origin. V and J calls and clone size follow that table, whereas D and trimming were derived from the DNA. For this sample the table gives 150,000 to 200,000 clones, of which more than 75% were detected only once. More than 1.3% of the sample comes from the top ten.

The donors belonged to the validation cohort of over a hundred subjects, which was separate from the approximately 700-subject first cohort. This clone was counted a single time. Which antigen it targets is not known. Base qualities are missing; no much larger clone stands one base away. The source material was PBMCs. This receptor chain uses TRBV11-2 and TRBJ1-1, with the D segment identity uncertain. The receptor was isolated from a woman aged 25 to 39 in good health and CMV-seronegative. CDR3 region: CASSTAGGTEAFF. The sequenced DNA: TGTGCCAGCAGCACAGCGGGTGGAACTGAAGCTTTCTTT.